This TCR beta chain was recovered during a study of beta chain features in type 1 diabetes. Turning to the study itself: The study examined about 110,000,000 sorted cells across all samples.

Investigators reverse transcribed all isolated RNA, so they sequenced expressed TCRB transcripts. Repertoires were generated with immunoSEQ multiplex PCR, while TCRdb's copy carries only in-frame clones and drops some. The table has 130,000 to 150,000 clones, roughly 53% seen once. Broader study findings: Across patients, naive, central memory and Treg TCRB repertoires exhibited apparently greater similarity than was observed across healthy donors.

Worth noting for this clone: The target antigen is unknown.

Trimming cost V 3 bases and J 1 base, with 6 bases left between them. Germline CDR1 and CDR2: SGHTA and FQGTGA. The CDR3 loop spans 13 amino acids. The receptor was isolated from a man aged 18 to 29 in good health. This chain joins TRBV7-3 and TRBJ1-1; no definite D call. The sequenced material came from Tregs from blood. CDR3: CASSFLRNTEAFF. For the CDR3, the DNA is TGTGCCAGCAGCTTTCTCAGGAACACTGAAGCTTTCTTT.